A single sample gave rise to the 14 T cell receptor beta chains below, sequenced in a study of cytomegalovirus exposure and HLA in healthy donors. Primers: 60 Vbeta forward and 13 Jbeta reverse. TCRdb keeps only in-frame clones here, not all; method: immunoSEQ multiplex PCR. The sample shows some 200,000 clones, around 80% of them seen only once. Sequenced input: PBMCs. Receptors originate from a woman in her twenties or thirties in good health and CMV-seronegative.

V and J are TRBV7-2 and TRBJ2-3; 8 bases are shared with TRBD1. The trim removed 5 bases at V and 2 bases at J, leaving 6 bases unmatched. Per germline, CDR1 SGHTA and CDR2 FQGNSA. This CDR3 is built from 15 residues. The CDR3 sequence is CASSLRQGLTDTQYF. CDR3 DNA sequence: TGTGCCAGCAGCCTGAGACAGGGGCTCACAGATACGCAGTATTTT.

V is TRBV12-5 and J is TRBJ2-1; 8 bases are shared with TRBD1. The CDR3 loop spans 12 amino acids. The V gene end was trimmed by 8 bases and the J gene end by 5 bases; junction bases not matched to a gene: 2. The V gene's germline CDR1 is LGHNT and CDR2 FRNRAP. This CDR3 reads CASQTGDNEQFF. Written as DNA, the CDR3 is TGTGCTAGTCAGACAGGGGACAATGAGCAGTTCTTC.

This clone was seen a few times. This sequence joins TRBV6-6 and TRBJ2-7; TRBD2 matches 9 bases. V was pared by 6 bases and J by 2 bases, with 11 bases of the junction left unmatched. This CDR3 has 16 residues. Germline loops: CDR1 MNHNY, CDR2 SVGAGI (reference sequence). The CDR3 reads CASRSSSGELTYEQYF. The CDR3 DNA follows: TGTGCCAGCAGGAGCTCTAGCGGGGAACTTACCTACGAGCAGTACTTC.

CDR3 loop: CASSGTGLTYEQYF. The DNA for the CDR3 is TGTGCCAGCAGCGGGACAGGGCTAACCTACGAGCAGTACTTC. This chain joins TRBV6-5 and TRBJ2-7, with 9 bases that match TRBD1. V dropped 6 bases and J dropped 2; count of bases not matched to a gene: 5. The CDR3 has 14 amino acids. The germline CDR1 and CDR2 sequences are MNHEY and SVGAGI.

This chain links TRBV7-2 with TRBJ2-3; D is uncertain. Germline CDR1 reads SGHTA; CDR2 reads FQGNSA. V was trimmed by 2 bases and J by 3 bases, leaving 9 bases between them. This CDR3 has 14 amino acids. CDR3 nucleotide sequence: TGTGCCAGCAGCTTAATGAGTTTGACAGATACGCAGTATTTT. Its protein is CASSLMSLTDTQYF.

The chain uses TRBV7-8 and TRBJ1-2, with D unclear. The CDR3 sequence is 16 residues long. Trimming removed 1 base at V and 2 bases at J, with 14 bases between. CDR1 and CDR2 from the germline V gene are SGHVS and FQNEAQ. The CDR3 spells CASSLVGGPTNYGYTF. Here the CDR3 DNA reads TGTGCCAGCAGCTTAGTCGGAGGGCCCACGAACTATGGCTACACCTTC.

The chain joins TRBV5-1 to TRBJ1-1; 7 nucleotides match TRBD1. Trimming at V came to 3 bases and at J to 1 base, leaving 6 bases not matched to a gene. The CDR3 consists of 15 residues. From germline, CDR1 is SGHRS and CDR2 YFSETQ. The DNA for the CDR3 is TGCGCCAGCAGCTCTCCACAGGGGAAGAACACTGAAGCTTTCTTT. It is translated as CASSSPQGKNTEAFF.

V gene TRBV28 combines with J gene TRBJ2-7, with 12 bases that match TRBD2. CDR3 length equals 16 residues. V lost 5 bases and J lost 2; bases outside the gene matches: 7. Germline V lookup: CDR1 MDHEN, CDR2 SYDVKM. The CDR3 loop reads CASSPSLAGGAYEQYF. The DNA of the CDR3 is TGTGCCAGCAGTCCCTCCCTAGCGGGAGGGGCCTACGAGCAGTACTTC.

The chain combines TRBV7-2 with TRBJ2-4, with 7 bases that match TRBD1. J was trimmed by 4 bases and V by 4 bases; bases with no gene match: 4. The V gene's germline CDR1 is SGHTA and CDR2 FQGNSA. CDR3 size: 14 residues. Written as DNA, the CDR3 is TGTGCCAGCAGCTCCGGGACAGAGAAAAACATTCAGTACTTC. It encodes CASSSGTEKNIQYF.

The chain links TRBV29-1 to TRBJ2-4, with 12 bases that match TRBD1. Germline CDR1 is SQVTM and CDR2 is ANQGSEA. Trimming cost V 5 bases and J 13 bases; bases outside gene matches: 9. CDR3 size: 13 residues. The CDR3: CSVPGQGAGGQYF. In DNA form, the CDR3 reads TGCAGCGTTCCGGGACAGGGGGCGGGCGGCCAGTACTTC.

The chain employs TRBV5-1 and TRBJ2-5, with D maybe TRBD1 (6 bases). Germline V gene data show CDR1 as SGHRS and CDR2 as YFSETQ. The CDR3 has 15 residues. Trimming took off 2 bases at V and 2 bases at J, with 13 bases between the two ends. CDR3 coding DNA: TGCGCCAGCAGCTTAGGGTTTGGACAGCAAGAGACCCAGTACTTC. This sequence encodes CASSLGFGQQETQYF.

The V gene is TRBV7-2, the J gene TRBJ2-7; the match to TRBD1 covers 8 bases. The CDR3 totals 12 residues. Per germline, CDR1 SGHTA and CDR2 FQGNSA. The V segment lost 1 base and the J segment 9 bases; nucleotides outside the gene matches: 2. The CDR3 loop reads CASSLGQGPQYF. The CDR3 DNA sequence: TGTGCCAGCAGCTTAGGACAGGGGCCGCAGTACTTC.

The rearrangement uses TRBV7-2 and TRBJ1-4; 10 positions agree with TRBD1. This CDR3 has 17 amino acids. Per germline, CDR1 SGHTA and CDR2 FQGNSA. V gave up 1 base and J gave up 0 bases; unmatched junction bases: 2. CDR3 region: CASSLDGQGATNEKLFF. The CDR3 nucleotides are TGTGCCAGCAGCTTAGATGGACAGGGGGCAACTAATGAAAAACTGTTTTTT.

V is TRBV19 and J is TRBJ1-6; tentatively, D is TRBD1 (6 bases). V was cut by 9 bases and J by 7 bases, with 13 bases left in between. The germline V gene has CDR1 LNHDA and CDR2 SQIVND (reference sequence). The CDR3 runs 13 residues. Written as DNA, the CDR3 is TGTGCCAGCCAACAGGGTCGAAATTCACCCCTCCACTTT. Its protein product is CASQQGRNSPLHF.